The next 19 T cell receptor beta chains were all read from a single sample in a study of cytomegalovirus exposure and HLA in healthy donors. The PCR was carried out with 60 Vbeta primers and 13 Jbeta primers. The method was immunoSEQ multiplex PCR; TCRdb's version includes in-frame clones alone and lacks a portion of them. The sample comprises roughly 200,000 clones, approximately 70% of which are singletons, and over 1.5% rests with the top ten. Sample: PBMCs. All receptors come from a woman in her 30s in good health and CMV-seronegative.

The V and J genes are TRBV5-1 and TRBJ2-5, with D perhaps TRBD2 (6 bases). The CDR3 loop spans 12 amino acids. Germline CDR1 reads SGHRS; CDR2 reads YFSETQ. V was pared by 4 bases and J by 5 bases, with 9 bases between. The CDR3 protein is CASSAAGETQYF. The CDR3 DNA sequence: TGCGCCAGCAGCGCCGCGGGGGAGACCCAGTACTTC.

With regard to this clone: Distinct nucleotide sequences in the sample also encode this CDR3. The rearrangement uses TRBV7-9 and TRBJ1-3; no firm D call. Germline V lookup: CDR1 SEHNR, CDR2 FQNEAQ (reference sequence). This CDR3 has 14 amino acids. The germline V and J ends were trimmed by 3 bases and 0 bases, with 6 bases remaining between them. The CDR3 reads CASSLRGSGNTIYF. Here the CDR3 DNA reads TGTGCCAGCAGCTTGCGGGGCTCTGGAAACACCATATATTTT.

The chain's CDR3 is CASRDRLTTDTQYF. The CDR3 coding sequence is TGTGCCAGTAGGGACAGGCTCACCACAGATACGCAGTATTTT. V gene TRBV19 combines with J gene TRBJ2-3; TRBD1 matches at 7 bases. The germline V gene encodes CDR1 LNHDA and CDR2 SQIVND (reference sequence). Unmatched junction bases numbered 5, after V lost 6 bases and J lost 2 bases. The CDR3 extends over 14 amino acids.

The chain is built from TRBV18 and TRBJ2-6; 9 positions agree with TRBD1. Per the germline V gene, CDR1 is KGHSH and CDR2 is LQKENI. Trimming cost V 3 bases and J 1 base; bases outside gene matches: 4. The CDR3 has 17 amino acids. CDR3 sequence: CASSPGTGQSGANVLTF. The CDR3 DNA sequence: TGTGCCAGCTCACCTGGGACAGGGCAATCTGGGGCCAACGTCCTGACTTTC.

This clone was seen a handful of times. The V and J genes are TRBV6-6 and TRBJ2-7, with D tentatively TRBD2 (5 bases). This CDR3 has 14 amino acids. Trimming took off 2 bases at V and 3 bases at J, with 11 bases between the two ends. Germline loops: CDR1 MNHNY, CDR2 SVGAGI (reference sequence). CDR3 residues: CASSYGLANYEQYF. As DNA, the CDR3 is TGTGCCAGCAGTTACGGACTGGCCAACTACGAGCAGTACTTC.

The CDR3 DNA reads TGTGCCAGCAACCTGATCCGGGACAGGGGTTCCGAGCAGTACTTC. It is translated as CASNLIRDRGSEQYF. The chain carries TRBV2 and TRBJ2-7; 10 nucleotides agree with TRBD1. V gave up 7 bases and J gave up 6 bases; unmatched junction bases: 12. The germline V gene encodes CDR1 SNHLY and CDR2 FYNNEI. The CDR3 length is 15 residues. The full variable domain, rest sourced from reference TRBV2 and TRBJ2-7, is EPEVTQTPSHQVTQMGQEVILRCVPISNHLYFYWYRQILGQKVEFLVSFYNNEISEKSEIFDDQFSVERPDGSNFTLKIRSTKLEDSAMYFCASNLIRDRGSEQYFGPGTRLTVT.

The chain is built from TRBV19 and TRBJ2-5; 16 nucleotides match TRBD2. Germline V CDR1 and CDR2: LNHDA, SQIVND (reference sequence). CDR3 length equals 14 residues. J gave up 4 bases and V 8 bases, and 1 base lay outside the gene matches. The CDR3 loop is CASGTSGRAETQYF. The CDR3, as DNA: TGTGCCAGTGGGACTAGCGGGAGGGCAGAGACCCAGTACTTC.

The genes are TRBV15 and TRBJ1-4; D might be TRBD1 (5 bases). The CDR3 runs 15 residues. From germline, CDR1 is LNHNV and CDR2 YYDKDF (reference sequence). V gave up 1 base and J gave up 7 bases, with 13 bases separating them. CDR3 amino acids: CATSRGGAGGEKLFF. The CDR3 DNA is TGTGCCACCAGCAGAGGTGGGGCGGGAGGTGAAAAACTGTTTTTT.

The rearrangement uses TRBV11-2 and TRBJ2-2; 7 nucleotides line up with TRBD2. The V gene end was trimmed by 8 bases and the J gene end by 5 bases; junction bases not matched to a gene: 11. This CDR3 contains 15 residues. Germline CDR1 reads SGHAT; CDR2 reads FQNNGV. As DNA, the CDR3 is TGTGCCAGCGGCCCGGGGGGAGAGGGGACCGGGGAGCTGTTTTTT. This codes for CASGPGGEGTGELFF. Using reference TRBV11-2 and TRBJ2-2 for the parts outside the CDR3, the full variable domain is EAGVAQSPRYKIIEKRQSVAFWCNPISGHATLYWYQQILGQGPKLLIQFQNNGVVDDSQLPKDRFSAERLKGVDSTLKIQPAKLEDSAVYLCASGPGGEGTGELFFGEGSRLTVL.

The table lists this clone with a few counts. The V gene is TRBV6-4, the J gene TRBJ2-5; D is perhaps TRBD1 (5 bases). Germline V gives CDR1 MRHNA, CDR2 SNTAGT. This CDR3 is 14 amino acids long. V shed 3 bases and J shed 5 bases, with 13 bases lying between them. The CDR3 is CASSDFRARETQYF. Written as DNA, the CDR3 is TGTGCCAGCAGTGATTTCAGGGCGCGGGAGACCCAGTACTTC.

The gene calls are TRBV29-1 and TRBJ1-1; a possible D gene is TRBD1 (5 bases). The germline CDR1 and CDR2 sequences are SQVTM and ANQGSEA. CDR3 size: 12 residues. V was cut by 4 bases and J by 4 bases, with 10 bases left in between. CDR3 region: CSVVEGSTEAFF. The DNA for the CDR3 is TGCAGCGTTGTGGAGGGGAGCACTGAAGCTTTCTTT.

This clone has a handful of counts. The chain couples TRBV5-1 to TRBJ1-6; D remains ambiguous. Germline-derived CDR1 and CDR2 are SGHRS and YFSETQ. V was pared by 3 bases and J by 8 bases, with 9 bases between. This CDR3 region has 13 residues. CDR3 bases: TGCGCCAGCAGCTCACCGCCGGATTCACCCCTCCACTTT. The encoded protein is CASSSPPDSPLHF.

V gene TRBV7-9 combines with J gene TRBJ1-2, with D unclear. V was trimmed by 4 bases and J by 4 bases, leaving 7 bases between them. This CDR3 region has 12 residues. CDR1 and CDR2 (germline): SEHNR, FQNEAQ (reference sequence). CDR3 nucleotide sequence: TGTGCCAGCAGCTCTCGGGTCTATGGCTACACCTTC. This translates into CASSSRVYGYTF.

V usage is TRBV6-6 and J usage is TRBJ2-5; D possibly corresponds to TRBD1 (6 bases). The CDR3 has 12 residues. The germline CDR1 and CDR2 sequences are MNHNY and SVGAGI (reference sequence). Trimming shortened V by 6 bases and J by 7 bases, and 12 bases separated the two germline ends. As DNA, the CDR3 is TGTGCCAGCAGACTACTAGGGGGGACCCAGTACTTC. Translating gives CASRLLGGTQYF.

V is TRBV2 and J is TRBJ1-2; 7 bases agree with TRBD1. Losses at the gene ends were 4 bases for V and 8 bases for J; bases not matched to a gene: 4. Germline-derived CDR1 and CDR2 are SNHLY and FYNNEI. The CDR3 sequence is 12 residues long. CDR3 DNA sequence: TGTGCCAGCAGTGGACAGGGACGGGGCTACACCTTC. This sequence encodes CASSGQGRGYTF.

The chain uses TRBV7-9 and TRBJ2-1, with a weak D call TRBD2 (5 bases). V was pared by 1 base and J by 0 bases, with 13 bases between. The germline CDR1 and CDR2 sequences are SEHNR and FQNEAQ (reference sequence). CDR3 length equals 17 residues. CDR3 residues: CASSLGGLGSSYNEQFF. CDR3 bases: TGTGCCAGCAGCTTAGGGGGATTGGGGAGCTCCTACAATGAGCAGTTCTTC.

The sample holds a few counts of this clone. DNA for the CDR3: TGCGCCAGCCCCCCCCGGACAGGGTCTGAGGGAAATTCACCCCTCCACTTT. It yields the protein CASPPRTGSEGNSPLHF. This sequence joins TRBV5-1 and TRBJ1-6, with TRBD1 matching 8 bases. The germline gives CDR1 SGHRS, CDR2 YFSETQ. J was trimmed by 7 bases and V by 7 bases; bases with no gene match: 16. The CDR3 totals 17 residues.

In DNA, the CDR3 is TGTGCCAGCAGTTTACTGAGACTGTCAGAGGGGGTCAACTATGGCTACACCTTC. Protein sequence: CASSLLRLSEGVNYGYTF. The V gene is TRBV7-2, the J gene TRBJ1-2, with D possibly TRBD1 on 6 matching bases. CDR1 SGHTA and CDR2 FQGNSA come from the germline V gene. V was pared by 6 bases and J by 2 bases, with 25 bases between. This CDR3 contains 18 residues.

The chain employs TRBV21-1 and TRBJ2-1; the listed D gene, TRBD1, was not tested against the DNA. TRBV21-1 is a pseudogene segment. This CDR3 is built from 21 residues. This CDR3 is CASSKGKGQRDPQATYNEQFF. The DNA of the CDR3 is TGTGCCAGCAGCAAAGGAAAGGGACAGAGGGATCCTCAAGCCACCTACAATGAGCAGTTCTTC.